The 7 T cell receptor beta chains given below trace back to one sample, sequenced in a study of blood T cell repertoires in COVID-19. The assay was immunoSEQ multiplex PCR, and TCRdb's table has in-frame clones only and misses some. The table includes around 260,000 clones, about 89% detected once. Sequencing used peripheral blood. These receptors all stem from a man aged 25 to 40 with acute or convalescent COVID-19.

The chain joins TRBV7-8 to TRBJ2-1; 8 bases map to TRBD1. The CDR3 runs to 15 residues. CDR1 and CDR2 (germline): SGHVS, FQNEAQ. V lost 7 bases to trimming and J lost 8 bases; unmatched junction nucleotides: 13. Here the CDR3 reads CASTQGDRPGDEQFF. The CDR3 DNA reads as TGTGCCAGCACCCAAGGGGACAGGCCGGGGGATGAGCAGTTCTTC.

The chain links TRBV12-3 or TRBV12-4 to TRBJ1-5; a weak D match, TRBD1 (5 bases). With 6 bases removed from V and 5 bases from J, the gap between germline ends came to 8 bases. The CDR3 extends over 12 amino acids. CDR3: CASSQGDQPQHF. The CDR3 nucleotides are TGTGCCAGCAGCCAAGGGGATCAGCCCCAGCATTTT.

The chain carries TRBV24-1 and TRBJ1-2, with TRBD1 matching 7 bases. In germline, CDR1 is KGHDR, CDR2 SFDVKD. There are 11 residues in the CDR3. J gave up 10 bases and V 11 bases, and 9 bases lay outside the gene matches. CDR3 loop: CAKGNRGTYTF. DNA for the CDR3: TGTGCCAAGGGAAACAGGGGAACCTACACCTTC.

The rearrangement joins TRBV7-6 to TRBJ2-2, with a possible D match to TRBD2 (5 bases). Deletions cut 5 bases from V and 7 bases from J, with 17 bases between. The CDR3 is made up of 15 amino acids. Germline V gives CDR1 SGHVS, CDR2 FNYEAQ. CDR3 in DNA: TGTGCCAGCAGCCTCACGGTCCAAGGAGGCGGGGAGCTGTTTTTT. Protein: CASSLTVQGGGELFF. Full variable domain (rest looked up from reference TRBV7-6 and TRBJ2-2): GAGVSQSPRYKVTKRGQDVALRCDPISGHVSLYWYRQALGQGPEFLTYFNYEAQQDKSGLPNDRFSAERPEGSISTLTIQRTEQRDSAMYRCASSLTVQGGGELFFGEGSRLTVL.

The chain couples TRBV7-2 to TRBJ2-2; D might be TRBD2 (6 bases). The CDR3 is 14 amino acids. Germline assignment: CDR1 SGHTA and CDR2 FQGNSA. V dropped 6 bases and J dropped 3 bases, with 11 bases sitting between them. CDR3 nucleotide sequence: TGTGCCAGCAGATGGGACTTTGACACCGGGGAGCTGTTTTTT. This sequence encodes CASRWDFDTGELFF.

CDR3 coding DNA: TGCGCCAGCAGCTGGTCCCAAGGAGGTTTTAATGAAAAACTGTTTTTT. This encodes CASSWSQGGFNEKLFF. The chain combines TRBV5-1 with TRBJ1-4; no clear D. Germline V gene sequence: CDR1 SGHRS, CDR2 YFSETQ. With 3 bases removed from V and 4 bases from J, the gap between germline ends came to 16 bases. CDR3 size: 16 residues.

The J gene is TRBJ1-2, the V gene TRBV7-9; D gene unclear. The CDR3 runs to 13 residues. Looked up from germline, CDR1 is SEHNR and CDR2 is FQNEAQ (reference sequence). The germline V and J ends were trimmed by 2 bases and 7 bases, with 11 bases remaining between them. The CDR3, as DNA: TGTGCCAGCAGCTTAAACCGCGATAGTGGCTACACCTTC. Its protein product is CASSLNRDSGYTF.